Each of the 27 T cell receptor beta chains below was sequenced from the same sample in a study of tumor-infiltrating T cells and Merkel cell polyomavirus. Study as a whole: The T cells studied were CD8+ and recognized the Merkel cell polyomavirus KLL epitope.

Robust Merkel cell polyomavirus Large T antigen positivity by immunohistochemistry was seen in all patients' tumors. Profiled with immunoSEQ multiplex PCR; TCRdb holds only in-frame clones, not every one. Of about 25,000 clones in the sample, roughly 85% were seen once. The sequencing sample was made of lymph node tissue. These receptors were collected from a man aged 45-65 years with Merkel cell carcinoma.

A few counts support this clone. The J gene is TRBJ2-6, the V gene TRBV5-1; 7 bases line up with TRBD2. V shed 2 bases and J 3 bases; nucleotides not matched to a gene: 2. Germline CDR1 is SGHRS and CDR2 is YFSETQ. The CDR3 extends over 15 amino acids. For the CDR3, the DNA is TGCGCCAGCAGCTTAGGCGGGAGTGGGGCCAACGTCCTGACTTTC. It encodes CASSLGGSGANVLTF.

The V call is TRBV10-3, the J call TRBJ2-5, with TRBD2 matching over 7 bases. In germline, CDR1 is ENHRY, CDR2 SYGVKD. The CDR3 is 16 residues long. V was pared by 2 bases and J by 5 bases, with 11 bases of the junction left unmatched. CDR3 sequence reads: CAISEPAGAGRETQYF. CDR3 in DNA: TGTGCCATCAGTGAGCCTGCGGGAGCCGGGCGGGAGACCCAGTACTTC.

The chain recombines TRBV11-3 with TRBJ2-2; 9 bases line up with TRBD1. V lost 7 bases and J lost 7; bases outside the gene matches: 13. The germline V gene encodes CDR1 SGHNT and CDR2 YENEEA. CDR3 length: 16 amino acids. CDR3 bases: TGTGCCAGCACCGTGGTACAGGGGGCAGGTATCGGGGAGCTGTTTTTT. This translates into CASTVVQGAGIGELFF.

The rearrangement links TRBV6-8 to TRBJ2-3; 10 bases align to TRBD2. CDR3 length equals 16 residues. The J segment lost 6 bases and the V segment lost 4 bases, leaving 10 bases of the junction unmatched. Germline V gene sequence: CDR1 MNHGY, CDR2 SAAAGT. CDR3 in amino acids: CASSSPAGGPGDTQYF. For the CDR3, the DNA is TGTGCCAGCAGTTCCCCAGCGGGAGGGCCCGGGGATACGCAGTATTTT.

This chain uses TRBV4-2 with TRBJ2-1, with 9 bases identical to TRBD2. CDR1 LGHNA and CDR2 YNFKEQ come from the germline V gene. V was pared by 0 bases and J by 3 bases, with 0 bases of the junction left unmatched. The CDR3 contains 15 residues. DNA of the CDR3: TGTGCCAGCAGCCAAGAAGCGGGGGGCTACAATGAGCAGTTCTTC. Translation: CASSQEAGGYNEQFF.

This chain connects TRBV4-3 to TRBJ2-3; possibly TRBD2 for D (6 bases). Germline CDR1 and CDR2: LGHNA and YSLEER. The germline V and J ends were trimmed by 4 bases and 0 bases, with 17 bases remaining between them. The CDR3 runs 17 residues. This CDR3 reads CASSPQRGGGSTDTQYF. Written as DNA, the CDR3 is TGCGCCAGCAGCCCACAACGTGGTGGGGGGAGCACAGATACGCAGTATTTT.

As DNA, the CDR3 is TGCGCCAGCAGCTTGGATCGGACAGGGGTCTACGAGCAGTACTTC. This translates into CASSLDRTGVYEQYF. The chain employs TRBV5-1 and TRBJ2-7; TRBD1 matches 9 bases. Germline V gives CDR1 SGHRS, CDR2 YFSETQ. The length of the CDR3 is 15 residues. V lost 0 bases to trimming and J lost 3 bases; unmatched junction nucleotides: 4.

The CDR3 loop is CARSSIEDRGLETQYF. The DNA of the CDR3 is TGTGCCAGAAGCTCTATAGAAGACAGGGGGCTTGAGACCCAGTACTTC. The chain is built from TRBV5-3 and TRBJ2-5, with 10 bases that match TRBD1. TRBV5-3 is assigned to the ORF class and has an uncertain function. With 3 bases clipped from V and 5 bases from J, the junction kept 10 bases outside the gene matches. The length of the CDR3 is 16 residues.

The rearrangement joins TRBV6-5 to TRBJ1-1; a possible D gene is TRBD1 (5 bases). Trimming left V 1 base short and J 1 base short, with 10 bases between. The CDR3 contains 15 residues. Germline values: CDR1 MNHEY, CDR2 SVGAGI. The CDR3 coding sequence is TGTGCCAGCAGTTACTTTTATACAGGGAACACTGAAGCTTTCTTT. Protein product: CASSYFYTGNTEAFF.

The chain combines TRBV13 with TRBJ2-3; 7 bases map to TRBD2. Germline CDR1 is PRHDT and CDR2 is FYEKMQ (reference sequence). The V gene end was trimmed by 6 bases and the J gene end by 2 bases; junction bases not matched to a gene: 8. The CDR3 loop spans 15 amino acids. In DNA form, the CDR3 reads TGTGCCAGCAGGGCCTCTAGCGGAAACACAGATACGCAGTATTTT. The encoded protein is CASRASSGNTDTQYF.

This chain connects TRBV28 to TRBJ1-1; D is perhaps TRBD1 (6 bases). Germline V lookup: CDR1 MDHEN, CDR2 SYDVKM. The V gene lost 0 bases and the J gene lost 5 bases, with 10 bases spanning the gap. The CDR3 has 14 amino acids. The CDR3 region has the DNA TGTGCCAGCAGTTTATGGGGGGCTAGGACTGAAGCTTTCTTT. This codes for CASSLWGARTEAFF. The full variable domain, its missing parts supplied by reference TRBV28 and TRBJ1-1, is DVKVTQSSRYLVKRTGEKVFLECVQDMDHENMFWYRQDPGLGLRLIYFSYDVKMKEKGDIPEGYSVSREKKERFSLILESASTNQTSMYLCASSLWGARTEAFFGQGTRLTVV.

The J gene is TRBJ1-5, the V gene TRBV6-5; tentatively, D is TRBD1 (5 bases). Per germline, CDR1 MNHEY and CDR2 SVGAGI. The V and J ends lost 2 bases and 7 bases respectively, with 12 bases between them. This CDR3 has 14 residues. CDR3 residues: CASSYNQGGQPQHF. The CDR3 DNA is TGTGCCAGCAGTTACAATCAGGGAGGCCAGCCCCAGCATTTT.

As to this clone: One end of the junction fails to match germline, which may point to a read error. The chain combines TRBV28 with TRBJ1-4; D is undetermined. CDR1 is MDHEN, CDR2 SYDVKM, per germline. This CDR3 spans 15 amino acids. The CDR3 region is CASSLVAGPVERLFF. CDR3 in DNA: TGTGCCAGCAGTTTGGTGGCGGGCCCGGTCGAAAGACTGTTTTTT.

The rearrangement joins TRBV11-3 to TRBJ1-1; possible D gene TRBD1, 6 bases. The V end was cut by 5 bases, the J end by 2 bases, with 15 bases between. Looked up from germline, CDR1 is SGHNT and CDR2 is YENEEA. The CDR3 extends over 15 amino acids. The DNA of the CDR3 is TGTGCCAGCAGCATTACAGGGAGCCCAAACACTGAAGCTTTCTTT. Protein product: CASSITGSPNTEAFF.

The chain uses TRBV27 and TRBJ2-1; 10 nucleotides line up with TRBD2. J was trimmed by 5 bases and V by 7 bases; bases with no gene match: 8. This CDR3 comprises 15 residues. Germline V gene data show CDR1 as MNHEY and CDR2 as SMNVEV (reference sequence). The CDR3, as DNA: TGTGCCAGCACCCTGACTAGCGGGTTCCACAATGAGCAGTTCTTC. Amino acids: CASTLTSGFHNEQFF.

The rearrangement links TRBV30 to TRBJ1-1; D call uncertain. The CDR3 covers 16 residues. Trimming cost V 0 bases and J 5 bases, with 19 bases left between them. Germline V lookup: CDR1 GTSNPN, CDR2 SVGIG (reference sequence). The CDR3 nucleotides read TGTGCCTGGAGTGTAGGGTATAGGCTGGGGAGGACTGAAGCTTTCTTT. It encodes CAWSVGYRLGRTEAFF.

The CDR3 sequence is CAWSVSSYEQYF. The CDR3 nucleotides read TGTGCCTGGAGTGTGAGTTCCTACGAGCAGTACTTC. V and J are TRBV30 and TRBJ2-7, with no clear D. CDR3 length: 12 residues. The V gene lost 0 bases and the J gene lost 1 base, with 4 bases spanning the gap. Germline V lookup: CDR1 GTSNPN, CDR2 SVGIG (reference sequence). The full variable domain, in which reference TRBV30 and TRBJ2-7 provide the parts outside the CDR3, is SQTIHQWPATLVQPVGSPLSLECTVEGTSNPNLYWYRQAAGRGLQLLFYSVGIGQISSEVPQNLSASRPQDRQFILSSKKLLLSDSGFYLCAWSVSSYEQYFGPGTRLTVT.

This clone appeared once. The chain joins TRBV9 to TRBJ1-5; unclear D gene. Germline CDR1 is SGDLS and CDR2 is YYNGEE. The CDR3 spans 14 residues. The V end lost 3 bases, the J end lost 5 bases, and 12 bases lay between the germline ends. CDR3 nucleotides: TGTGCCAGCAGCGGAGGCGCCCGAGATCAGCCCCAGCATTTT. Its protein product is CASSGGARDQPQHF.

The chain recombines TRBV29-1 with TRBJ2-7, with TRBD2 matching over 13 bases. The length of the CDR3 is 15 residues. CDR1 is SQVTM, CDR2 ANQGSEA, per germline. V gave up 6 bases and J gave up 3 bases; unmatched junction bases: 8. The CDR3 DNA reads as TGCAGCGTCCCCGGGACTAGCGGGGTTAGCTACGAGCAGTACTTC. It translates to CSVPGTSGVSYEQYF.

This CDR3 reads CASSEQGINYGYTF. The CDR3 DNA follows: TGTGCCAGCAGCGAGCAGGGTATTAACTATGGCTACACCTTC. The V gene is TRBV28, the J gene TRBJ1-2, with TRBD1 as a possible D gene (5 bases). CDR1 and CDR2 from the germline V gene are MDHEN and SYDVKM. V gave up 6 bases and J gave up 1 base, with 12 bases separating them. The CDR3 sequence is 14 residues long.

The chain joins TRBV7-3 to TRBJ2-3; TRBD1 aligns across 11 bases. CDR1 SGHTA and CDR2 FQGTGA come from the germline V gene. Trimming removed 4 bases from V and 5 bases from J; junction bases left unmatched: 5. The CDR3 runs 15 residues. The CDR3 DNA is TGTGCCAGCAGCTCCGGACAGGGGGCAGAAGATACGCAGTATTTT. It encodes CASSSGQGAEDTQYF.

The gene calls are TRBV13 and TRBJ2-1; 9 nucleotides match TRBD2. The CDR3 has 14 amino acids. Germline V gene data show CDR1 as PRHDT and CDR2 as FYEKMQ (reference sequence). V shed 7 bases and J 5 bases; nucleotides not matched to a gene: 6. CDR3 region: CASIGGGANNEQFF. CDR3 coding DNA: TGTGCCAGCATTGGCGGGGGGGCCAACAATGAGCAGTTCTTC.

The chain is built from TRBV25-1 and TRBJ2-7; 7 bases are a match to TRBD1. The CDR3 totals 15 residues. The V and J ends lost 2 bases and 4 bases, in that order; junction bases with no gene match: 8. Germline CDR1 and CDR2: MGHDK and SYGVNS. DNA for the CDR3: TGTGCCAGCAGTGAAGGGAGACAGGGTGTTTACGAGCAGTACTTC. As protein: CASSEGRQGVYEQYF.

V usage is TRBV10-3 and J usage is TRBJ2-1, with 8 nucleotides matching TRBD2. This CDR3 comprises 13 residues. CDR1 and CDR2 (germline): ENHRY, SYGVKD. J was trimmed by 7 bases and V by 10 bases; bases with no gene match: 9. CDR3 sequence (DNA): TGTGCCAGCGGGACTAGTCCTCCAAATGAGCAGTTCTTC. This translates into CASGTSPPNEQFF.

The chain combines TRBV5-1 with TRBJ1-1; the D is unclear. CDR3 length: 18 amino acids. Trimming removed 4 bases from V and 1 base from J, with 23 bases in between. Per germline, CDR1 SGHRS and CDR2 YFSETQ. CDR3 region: CASSPPFRESKGNTEAFF. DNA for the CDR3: TGCGCCAGCAGCCCCCCTTTCCGGGAATCGAAGGGGAACACTGAAGCTTTCTTT.

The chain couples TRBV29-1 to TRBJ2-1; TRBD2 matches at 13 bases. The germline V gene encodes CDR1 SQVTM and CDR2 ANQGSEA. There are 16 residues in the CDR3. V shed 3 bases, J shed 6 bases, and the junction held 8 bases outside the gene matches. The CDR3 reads CSVDVLAGGSGNEQFF. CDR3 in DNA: TGCAGCGTTGACGTACTAGCGGGAGGGTCGGGCAATGAGCAGTTCTTC.

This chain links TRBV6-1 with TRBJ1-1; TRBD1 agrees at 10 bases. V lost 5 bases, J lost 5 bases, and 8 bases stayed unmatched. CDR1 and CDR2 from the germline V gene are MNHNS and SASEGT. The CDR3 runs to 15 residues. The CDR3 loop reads CASSWDRGVGTEAFF. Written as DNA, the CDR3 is TGTGCCAGCAGTTGGGACAGGGGAGTGGGGACTGAAGCTTTCTTT.